This T cell receptor beta chain derives from a study of neoadjuvant anti-PD-1 for oral cavity cancer. This CDR3 has 17 amino acids. The V segment lost 5 bases and the J segment 5 bases; nucleotides outside the gene matches: 12. Germline values: CDR1 MRHNA, CDR2 SNTAGT. The sample's time point: after neoadjuvant nivolumab, at surgical resection. Clones were read by immunoSEQ multiplex PCR, and TCRdb kept only the in-frame ones, dropping some. This table holds about 9,300 clones, approximately 72% found once. This sequence originates from a person aged 35-79 years with oral cavity squamous cell carcinoma. The sample in question was PBMCs, obtained after nivolumab (anti-PD-1) treatment. This chain uses TRBV6-4 with TRBJ2-5; 12 bases fit TRBD1. The CDR3 DNA follows: TGTGCCAGCAGTATATCCTCCGGGACAGGGGGCAAGGAGACCCAGTACTTC. This translates into CASSISSGTGGKETQYF.